Listed below are T cell receptor beta chains from one sample, sequenced in a study of blood T cell repertoires in COVID-19. The protocol was immunoSEQ multiplex PCR, while the TCRdb copy is restricted to in-frame clones and leaves out a portion. Found here are some 120,000 clones, 60% to 80% of them singletons; the top ten hold around 6%. Specimen: peripheral blood. Receptors originate from a man in his fifties or sixties with acute or convalescent COVID-19. The CDR3 runs from the conserved cysteine through the conserved F or W. A D gene is named only where the DNA matches it firmly. Part of the rows lack a size; the others show once, few, many or a class for expanded clones.

j_call v_call clone_size d_call cdr3_nt cdr3_aa
TRBJ2-7 TRBV18 NA NA TGTGCCAGCCGTAGCGAAAACTCCTACGAGCAGTACTTC CASRSENSYEQYF
TRBJ2-3 TRBV7-6 NA TRBD1 TGTGCCAGCAGCGGGTCCGGGACAGGGACAGATACGCAGTATTTT CASSGSGTGTDTQYF
TRBJ2-1 TRBV7-8 NA NA TGTGCCAGCAGCTTAGCGGACCTAGCCGGGTTTTCCTACAATGAGCAGTTCTTC CASSLADLAGFSYNEQFF
TRBJ2-3 TRBV29-1 NA NA TGCAGTGCGTGGGGGGTTACAGATACGCAGTATTTT CSAWGVTDTQYF
TRBJ1-1 TRBV7-6 once NA TGTGCCAGCAGCCGAGGACAGAACACTGAAGCTTTCTTT CASSRGQNTEAFF
TRBJ1-5 TRBV29-1 NA NA TGCAGCGTTGGAGAGACAGTGAATCAGCCCCAGCATTTT CSVGETVNQPQHF
TRBJ2-7 TRBV9 few NA TGTGCCAGCAGCGTAGCTCCCAGCTCCTACGAGCAGTACTTC CASSVAPSSYEQYF
TRBJ2-1 TRBV28 few TRBD2 TGTGCCAGCAGTTACGCCACTCGGACTAGACCAGGCAATGAGCAGTTCTTC CASSYATRTRPGNEQFF
TRBJ2-3 TRBV2 NA NA TGTGCCACCTCTGTGGGGGACACTTTCAGGAATACGCAGTATTTT CATSVGDTFRNTQYF
TRBJ1-2 TRBV6-1 few TRBD1 TGTGCCAGCAGTGATACGGGACAGGGGGGGTACACCTTC CASSDTGQGGYTF
TRBJ2-2 TRBV5-6 NA NA TGTGCCAGCAGCTTGGTTGCCAGCGCGAACACCGGGGAGCTGTTTTTT CASSLVASANTGELFF
TRBJ2-1 TRBV2 NA TRBD2 TGTGCCAGCAGCCCGGGACTACCTAAGAGCTCCTACAATGAGCAGTTCTTC CASSPGLPKSSYNEQFF
TRBJ2-3 TRBV3-1/TRBV3-2 NA TRBD2 TGTGCCAGCAGTTCAGGGCGGGGGGGCGTTTCAGATACGCAGTATTTT CASSSGRGGVSDTQYF
TRBJ2-2 TRBV2 NA NA TGTGCCAGCAGTATCATCGTTACGGCTAGCACCGGGGAGCTGTTTTTT CASSIIVTASTGELFF
TRBJ2-7 TRBV6-5 once NA TGTGCCAGCAGTTACGGTGGGAGTCCCTCCTACGAGCAGTACTTC CASSYGGSPSYEQYF
TRBJ2-1 TRBV10-2 NA NA TGCGCCAGCAGTGAGGGGTGGGGGGTATCGAACAATGAGCAGTTCTTC CASSEGWGVSNNEQFF
TRBJ2-7 TRBV5-1 NA TRBD1 TGCGCCAGCAGACAGGGGTTGCCGGGGACAGGGGTTGAGCAGTACTTC CASRQGLPGTGVEQYF
TRBJ1-1 TRBV10-1 once NA TGCGCCAGCTCCTTGGGGCTCAGCACTGAAGCTTTCTTT CASSLGLSTEAFF